Listed below are T cell receptor beta chains from one sample, sequenced in a study of T cell repertoires in ileal Crohn's disease. Assay used: immunoSEQ multiplex PCR; TCRdb lists only in-frame clones, some missing. The profile shows fewer than 20,000 clones, about 55% of them singletons. Sequenced sample: ileal tissue. The receptors derive from an adult with Crohn's disease. Each CDR3 is given with its conserved first and last residue. Each record gives: CDR3 length, clone size, J gene, D gene, V gene, CDR3 DNA, CDR3 protein. The D gene is left open where the match is weak. A row's size may be missing; if present it is once, few, many or a size class.

>14|-|TRBJ1-2|-|TRBV29-1
TGCAGCGCGGAGGAGAGGGCGGGGAACTATGGCTACACCTTC
CSAEERAGNYGYTF
>15|-|TRBJ1-4|TRBD1|TRBV6-5
TGTGCCAGCAGCCGAGGACAGGGGCCTAATGAAAAACTGTTTTTT
CASSRGQGPNEKLFF
>14|-|TRBJ1-2|TRBD1|TRBV27
TGTGCCAGCAGCCGAACAGGGGGAGGAATTGGCTACACCTTC
CASSRTGGGIGYTF
>15|-|TRBJ2-1|TRBD2|TRBV4-1
TGCGCCAGCAGCCAAGCACTAGCGGGAGACAATGAGCAGTTCTTC
CASSQALAGDNEQFF
>14|-|TRBJ2-7|-|TRBV2
TGTGCCAGCAGATCGTCAGAAGCGGTTGGGGAGCAGTACTTC
CASRSSEAVGEQYF
>14|-|TRBJ2-7|TRBD2|TRBV30
TGTGCCTGGAGTCCTCTAGCGGGAGATTACGAGCAGTACTTC
CAWSPLAGDYEQYF
>17|-|TRBJ2-7|TRBD2|TRBV7-2
TGTGCCAGCAGCACCAGACCTTTAGCGGGAGCACTCAACGAGCAGTACTTC
CASSTRPLAGALNEQYF
>17|-|TRBJ2-3|TRBD1|TRBV27
TGTGCCAGCAGTTTGAGTTTTCGGGACAGGGTCACAGATACGCAGTATTTT
CASSLSFRDRVTDTQYF
>14|-|TRBJ2-7|-|TRBV1
TGCACCAGCACCTCGCTAGCGGGAGCGCACGAGCAGTACTTC
CTSTSLAGAHEQYF
>11|-|TRBJ1-1|-|TRBV28
TGTGCCGTGGGGGCGAACACTGAAGCTTTCTTT
CAVGANTEAFF
>14|-|TRBJ1-5|-|TRBV30
TGTGCCTGGGATACAGGTTCTTACAATCAGCCCCAGCATTTT
CAWDTGSYNQPQHF
>14|-|TRBJ1-2|-|TRBV7-6
TGTGCCAGCAGCTCAGGGAACAGGGCCTATGGCTACACCTTC
CASSSGNRAYGYTF
>15|-|TRBJ1-2|-|TRBV28
TGTGCCAGCAGATCCCACAGCGTAGCGAACTATGGCTACACCTTC
CASRSHSVANYGYTF
>13|-|TRBJ2-7|-|TRBV28
TGTGCCAGCAGCCAACCGGGATTCCACGAGCAGTACTTC
CASSQPGFHEQYF
>15|medium-sized|TRBJ2-3|-|TRBV19
TGTGCCAGTAGAAAGAGGGGGGGCTTCACAGATACGCAGTATTTT
CASRKRGGFTDTQYF
>13|-|TRBJ2-3|-|TRBV11-2
TGTGCCAGCAGACCAGGGTTGTTGGATACGCAGTATTTT
CASRPGLLDTQYF